The 21 T cell receptor beta chains below all came from one sample that was sequenced in a study of blood T cell repertoires in COVID-19 (dated by TCRdb to 2020 to 2022). Libraries were built with the immunoSEQ multiplex PCR assay. TCRdb obtained this table from immuneACCESS and retained in-frame rearrangements with V and J assigned. These tables miss some clones; where compared with another copy, unresolved V genes account for less than half of the shortfall, and the remainder is unexplained. The sample yields about 140,000 clones; roughly 85% were counted once. Roughly 4% of the sample belongs to the ten largest clones. Sequencing input: PBMCs or T cells enriched from blood (not recorded which). These receptors all stem from a man aged 45-65 years who had recovered from COVID-19.

The chain joins TRBV13 to TRBJ2-3, with TRBD2 matching over 11 bases. The CDR3 consists of 17 residues. V shed 4 bases, J shed 4 bases, and the junction held 10 bases outside the gene matches. Germline V lookup: CDR1 PRHDT, CDR2 FYEKMQ (reference sequence). CDR3 residues: CASSSLLSGRAPDTQYF. The DNA for the CDR3 is TGTGCCAGCAGCTCACTCCTTAGCGGGAGGGCCCCAGATACGCAGTATTTT.

The chain employs TRBV30 and TRBJ2-2; 8 nucleotides align to TRBD1. The CDR3 is 15 residues long. Per the germline V gene, CDR1 is GTSNPN and CDR2 is SVGIG (reference sequence). V shed 0 bases and J 7 bases; nucleotides not matched to a gene: 7. In DNA form, the CDR3 reads TGTGCCTGGAGTGTATTGGACAGGGTGGACGGGGAGCTGTTTTTT. Amino acid sequence: CAWSVLDRVDGELFF. The full variable domain, in which reference TRBV30 and TRBJ2-2 provide the parts outside the CDR3, is SQTIHQWPATLVQPVGSPLSLECTVEGTSNPNLYWYRQAAGRGLQLLFYSVGIGQISSEVPQNLSASRPQDRQFILSSKKLLLSDSGFYLCAWSVLDRVDGELFFGEGSRLTVL.

The chain recombines TRBV19 with TRBJ2-4; the match to TRBD2 covers 14 bases. With 5 bases clipped from V and 0 bases from J, the junction kept 6 bases outside the gene matches. Germline CDR1 is LNHDA and CDR2 is SQIVND (reference sequence). The CDR3 runs 18 residues. CDR3 amino acids: CASSVGTSGGLAKNIQYF. In DNA, the CDR3 is TGTGCCAGTAGTGTCGGGACTAGCGGGGGCCTAGCCAAAAACATTCAGTACTTC.

This clone has just a few counts. This chain joins TRBV7-9 and TRBJ1-6; D is ambiguous. Between the trimmed V and J ends, which lost 3 bases and 7 bases, there was a span of 13 bases. Germline V lookup: CDR1 SEHNR, CDR2 FQNEAQ (reference sequence). The CDR3 loop spans 15 amino acids. CDR3 bases: TGTGCCAGCAGCTTCTCCTCCCCGGGGAATTCACCCCTCCACTTT. Its translation: CASSFSSPGNSPLHF.

The rearrangement uses TRBV28 and TRBJ2-7; 8 bases map to TRBD2. The CDR3 contains 15 residues. Per the germline V gene, CDR1 is MDHEN and CDR2 is SYDVKM. V was pared by 5 bases and J by 0 bases, with 6 bases of the junction left unmatched. This CDR3 reads CASSRSGVSSYEQYF. CDR3 bases: TGTGCCAGCAGTCGTAGCGGGGTGAGCTCCTACGAGCAGTACTTC.

The CDR3 here is CASSVLQGAVQPQHF. As DNA, the CDR3 is TGTGCCAGCAGTGTACTACAGGGGGCCGTTCAGCCCCAGCATTTT. This chain uses TRBV2 with TRBJ1-5; 9 positions match TRBD1. The CDR3 is made up of 15 amino acids. Germline CDR1 reads SNHLY; CDR2 reads FYNNEI. The V and J ends lost 4 bases and 6 bases, in that order; junction bases with no gene match: 7.

The V gene is TRBV30, the J gene TRBJ1-5; 7 bases align to TRBD1. The CDR3 loop spans 15 amino acids. Losses at the gene ends were 0 bases for V and 3 bases for J; bases not matched to a gene: 5. Looked up from germline, CDR1 is GTSNPN and CDR2 is SVGIG (reference sequence). The CDR3 DNA reads TGTGCCTGGAGTGTAGGGGACAGCCTCAATCAGCCCCAGCATTTT. Translated: CAWSVGDSLNQPQHF.

The chain uses TRBV30 and TRBJ1-2; 9 positions match TRBD1. Unmatched junction bases numbered 6, after V lost 5 bases and J lost 8 bases. CDR3 size: 12 residues. CDR1 and CDR2 from the germline V gene are GTSNPN and SVGIG (reference sequence). Written as DNA, the CDR3 is TGTGCCTGGGACAGGGGGAATGGCGGCTACACCTTC. Encoded protein: CAWDRGNGGYTF. The whole variable domain, filled in from reference TRBV30 and TRBJ1-2, reads SQTIHQWPATLVQPVGSPLSLECTVEGTSNPNLYWYRQAAGRGLQLLFYSVGIGQISSEVPQNLSASRPQDRQFILSSKKLLLSDSGFYLCAWDRGNGGYTFGSGTRLTVV.

The genes are TRBV7-2 and TRBJ1-5; D not resolved. The CDR3 covers 13 residues. V was clipped by 2 bases and J by 4 bases, with 6 bases between them. Germline loops: CDR1 SGHTA, CDR2 FQGNSA. This CDR3 reads CASSLRSNQPQHF. In nucleotides, the CDR3 is TGTGCCAGCAGCTTAAGGAGTAATCAGCCCCAGCATTTT.

The chain links TRBV14 to TRBJ2-5; 8 bases map to TRBD2. The CDR3 has 16 residues. Germline V gives CDR1 SGHDN, CDR2 FVKESK. Unmatched junction bases numbered 10, after V lost 2 bases and J lost 5 bases. The CDR3 loop is CASSQQPGLAWETQYF. The CDR3 nucleotides are TGTGCCAGCAGCCAACAACCCGGACTAGCCTGGGAGACCCAGTACTTC.

The rearrangement uses TRBV12-3 or TRBV12-4 and TRBJ1-2; D is uncertain. The CDR3 runs to 12 residues. V lost 3 bases and J 8 bases, leaving 10 bases between the germline ends. This chain's CDR3 is CASSLSTFGYTF. As DNA, the CDR3 is TGTGCCAGCAGTTTGTCTACTTTCGGCTACACCTTC.

The chain is built from TRBV7-9 and TRBJ2-3; D possibly corresponds to TRBD2 (6 bases). Germline CDR1 and CDR2: SEHNR and FQNEAQ (reference sequence). The CDR3 is 15 amino acids. V lost 4 bases and J lost 6, with 17 bases in between. The CDR3 spells CASSYGLRGGDTQYF. The CDR3 region has the DNA TGTGCCAGCAGCTACGGGCTGCGGGGTGGGGATACGCAGTATTTT.

The rearrangement joins TRBV18 to TRBJ2-1; TRBD2 is a possible D gene (7 bases). Trimming removed 1 base at V and 8 bases at J, with 18 bases between. Germline-derived CDR1 and CDR2 are KGHSH and LQKENI. This CDR3 has 16 residues. CDR3 sequence reads: CASSPLPARGRDEQFF. The CDR3, as DNA: TGTGCCAGCTCACCACTCCCTGCTAGGGGGAGGGATGAGCAGTTCTTC.

The chain combines TRBV9 with TRBJ1-1; D remains unclear. From germline, CDR1 is SGDLS and CDR2 YYNGEE. Trimming took 6 bases from V and 0 from J, leaving 15 bases between them. The CDR3 runs 15 residues. The CDR3 sequence: CASTAGNLMNTEAFF. CDR3 sequence (DNA): TGTGCCAGCACCGCCGGGAATCTCATGAACACTGAAGCTTTCTTT.

The chain recombines TRBV5-4 with TRBJ2-2; TRBD1 might be the D (6 bases). The CDR3 runs to 15 residues. Germline CDR1 and CDR2: SGHNT and YYREEE (reference sequence). The V end was cut by 2 bases, the J end by 7 bases, with 15 bases between. The CDR3 nucleotides are TGTGCCAGCAGCTTAGGACAGTCAAGTAACGGGGAGCTGTTTTTT. This sequence encodes CASSLGQSSNGELFF.

V gene TRBV3-1 (or the pseudogene TRBV3-2) combines with J gene TRBJ1-1; D call uncertain. Germline CDR1 and CDR2: LGHDT and YNNKEL (reference sequence). The CDR3 consists of 13 residues. V lost 5 bases, J lost 4 bases, and 11 bases lay in between. The CDR3 loop reads CASSFPEGTEAFF. Written as DNA, the CDR3 is TGTGCCAGCAGCTTTCCGGAGGGCACTGAAGCTTTCTTT.

V gene TRBV21-1 combines with J gene TRBJ2-1; TRBD2 is the table's D call, not checked against the DNA. TRBV21-1 is designated a pseudogene. CDR3 size: 12 residues. The CDR3 spells CARRLRYNEQFF. DNA for the CDR3: TGTGCCAGGCGACTCCGCTACAATGAGCAGTTCTTC.

The CDR3 is CASSPRALNYGYTF. In DNA, the CDR3 is TGTGCCAGTAGCCCCAGGGCCCTTAACTATGGCTACACCTTC. This rearrangement joins TRBV19 to TRBJ1-2; D is possibly TRBD1 (5 bases). CDR3 length: 14 residues. The germline CDR1 and CDR2 sequences are LNHDA and SQIVND (reference sequence). The V end lost 6 bases, the J end lost 1 base, and 12 bases lay between the germline ends.

J is TRBJ1-1 and V is TRBV11-2; TRBD1 aligns across 9 bases. From germline, CDR1 is SGHAT and CDR2 FQNNGV. After removal of 1 base from V and 5 bases from J, the junction contained 8 bases not matched to a gene. This CDR3 spans 16 amino acids. CDR3 bases: TGTGCCAGCAGCTTAGGCACTACAGGGGGCTGGACTGAAGCTTTCTTT. Residues: CASSLGTTGGWTEAFF.

V gene TRBV4-3 combines with J gene TRBJ2-2; maybe TRBD1 (6 bases). CDR1 is LGHNA, CDR2 YSLEER, per germline. Between the trimmed V and J ends, which lost 4 bases and 3 bases, there was a span of 21 bases. The CDR3 is made up of 18 amino acids. The DNA for the CDR3 is TGCGCCAGCAGCCCCCGGGCGCAGGGGTACGGGTACACCGGGGAGCTGTTTTTT. This sequence encodes CASSPRAQGYGYTGELFF.

V gene TRBV7-2 combines with J gene TRBJ2-3, with 10 bases that match TRBD2. CDR1 is SGHTA and CDR2 is FQGNSA in the germline V gene. The CDR3 runs 17 residues. V dropped 4 bases and J dropped 8; count of bases not matched to a gene: 15. CDR3 sequence reads: CASSSTLAGAKLSTQYF. DNA for the CDR3: TGTGCCAGCAGCTCTACGCTAGCGGGGGCCAAGCTAAGTACGCAGTATTTT.